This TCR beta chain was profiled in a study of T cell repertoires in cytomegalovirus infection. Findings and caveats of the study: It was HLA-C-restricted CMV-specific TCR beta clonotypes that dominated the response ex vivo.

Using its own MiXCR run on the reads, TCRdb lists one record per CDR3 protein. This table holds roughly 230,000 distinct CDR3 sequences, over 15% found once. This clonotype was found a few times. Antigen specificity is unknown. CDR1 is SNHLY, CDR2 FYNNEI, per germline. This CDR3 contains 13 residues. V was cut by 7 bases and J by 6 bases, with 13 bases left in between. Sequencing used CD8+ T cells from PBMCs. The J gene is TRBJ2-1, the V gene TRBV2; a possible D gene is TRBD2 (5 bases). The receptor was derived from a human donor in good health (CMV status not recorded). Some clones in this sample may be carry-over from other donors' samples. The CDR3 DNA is TGTGCCAGCACCTTTGGTACTAGCAATGAGCAGTTCTTC. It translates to CASTFGTSNEQFF.